The 27 T cell receptor beta chains given below trace back to one sample, sequenced in a study of blood T cell repertoires in COVID-19. Measured with immunoSEQ multiplex PCR; TCRdb has only the in-frame clones, and not every one. This sample has about 64,000 clones, with roughly 75% found just once. Material: peripheral blood. The receptors originated from a man between 60 and 70 years old with COVID-19, enrolled during active disease.

The V gene is TRBV30, the J gene TRBJ2-3; the match to TRBD2 covers 7 bases. This CDR3 spans 12 amino acids. The V segment lost 5 bases and the J segment 12 bases; nucleotides outside the gene matches: 11. Germline V CDR1 and CDR2: GTSNPN, SVGIG (reference sequence). The CDR3 nucleotides read TGTGCCTGGGGGGAGGGTGGACTCGCTCAGTATTTT. It specifies CAWGEGGLAQYF.

The chain is built from TRBV20-1 and TRBJ1-1, with 7 bases lining up with TRBD1. The CDR3 length is 11 residues. V trimming: 3 bases; J trimming: 10 bases; junction bases outside the gene matches: 5. Per the germline V gene, CDR1 is DFQATT and CDR2 is SNEGSKA (reference sequence). Here the CDR3 reads CSASLGQVAFF. The CDR3 DNA reads as TGCAGTGCTAGTCTCGGACAGGTAGCTTTCTTT.

This clone was counted between two and nine times. The chain combines TRBV5-1 with TRBJ2-7; D is uncertain. CDR1 and CDR2 from the germline V gene are SGHRS and YFSETQ. The CDR3 loop spans 14 amino acids. Trimming pared 0 bases from V and 2 bases from J, leaving 9 bases between. Here the CDR3 reads CASSLGGRTYEQYF. The CDR3 bases are TGCGCCAGCAGCTTGGGCGGTCGCACCTACGAGCAGTACTTC.

This clone has more than one count but fewer than ten. V is TRBV10-3 and J is TRBJ2-3, with unresolved D. Trimming left V 0 bases short and J 1 base short, with 5 bases between. The CDR3 is 14 residues long. CDR1 and CDR2 (germline): ENHRY, SYGVKD. Here the CDR3 reads CAISESVGTDTQYF. CDR3 coding DNA: TGTGCCATCAGTGAGTCGGTAGGCACAGATACGCAGTATTTT.

This clone has ten or more counts. The rearrangement links TRBV7-6 to TRBJ2-7, with D perhaps matching TRBD2 (6 bases). Germline V lookup: CDR1 SGHVS, CDR2 FNYEAQ. V lost 1 base to trimming and J lost 2 bases, with 12 bases between them. The CDR3 extends over 15 amino acids. CDR3 bases: TGTGCCAGCAGCTTAGAGGGTAGCGGCCCCTACGAGCAGTACTTC. Amino acids: CASSLEGSGPYEQYF.

This clone was seen repeatedly, ten times or more. The V gene is TRBV2, the J gene TRBJ1-1; tentatively, D is TRBD1 (6 bases). CDR1 and CDR2 (germline): SNHLY, FYNNEI. The V gene lost 9 bases and the J gene lost 2 bases, with 13 bases spanning the gap. The CDR3 is made up of 13 amino acids. CDR3 in DNA: TGTGCCAGTCTCGGACAGACTAACACTGAAGCTTTCTTT. As protein: CASLGQTNTEAFF.

This chain joins TRBV2 and TRBJ1-6, with no clear D. Germline CDR1 reads SNHLY; CDR2 reads FYNNEI. CDR3 length: 15 amino acids. The ends were cut back, 6 bases at V and 6 bases at J, with 15 bases in the middle. This chain's CDR3 is CASSPRWYLNSPLHF. DNA for the CDR3: TGTGCCAGCAGCCCCAGGTGGTACCTTAATTCACCCCTCCACTTT.

Here the CDR3 DNA reads TGTGCCAGCAGCGTCTCCACAGATACGCAGTATTTT. Protein: CASSVSTDTQYF. J is TRBJ2-3 and V is TRBV7-9; D is unresolved. Per germline, CDR1 SEHNR and CDR2 FQNEAQ (reference sequence). The CDR3 runs to 12 residues. With 5 bases removed from V and 2 bases from J, the gap between germline ends came to 5 bases.

This clone was seen a single time. V and J are TRBV5-5 and TRBJ2-3, with a possible D match to TRBD1 (6 bases). There are 13 residues in the CDR3. Germline CDR1 and CDR2: SGHKS and YYEKEE (reference sequence). Deletions cut 2 bases from V and 3 bases from J, with 7 bases between. The CDR3 reads CASSLTGTDTQYF. CDR3 DNA sequence: TGTGCCAGCAGCTTAACAGGGACAGATACGCAGTATTTT. Complete variable domain (other parts from reference TRBV5-5 and TRBJ2-3): DAGVTQSPTHLIKTRGQQVTLRCSPISGHKSVSWYQQVLGQGPQFIFQYYEKEERGRGNFPDRFSARQFPNYSSELNVNALLLGDSALYLCASSLTGTDTQYFGPGTRLTVL.

This clone was seen more than once but under ten times. The chain links TRBV19 to TRBJ1-5; 8 nucleotides align to TRBD1. CDR3 length: 16 residues. CDR1 and CDR2 from the germline V gene are LNHDA and SQIVND (reference sequence). V was clipped by 9 bases and J by 7 bases; unmatched bases: 17. CDR3 amino acids: CASGGQGALSEQPQHF. In DNA form, the CDR3 reads TGTGCCAGCGGAGGGCAGGGGGCTCTCTCGGAACAGCCCCAGCATTTT.

The chain has TRBV6-5 and TRBJ2-1; 9 bases map to TRBD2. The CDR3 runs 14 residues. Germline lookup yields CDR1 MNHEY and CDR2 SVGAGI. After removal of 6 bases from V and 6 bases from J, the junction contained 6 bases not matched to a gene. The CDR3 region has the DNA TGTGCCAGCAGATCCGGACTAGCGCGCAATGAGCAGTTCTTC. As protein: CASRSGLARNEQFF.

The rearrangement links TRBV28 to TRBJ1-5, with 8 nucleotides matching TRBD1. J lost 9 bases, V lost 7 bases, and 14 bases had no gene match. The germline CDR1 and CDR2 sequences are MDHEN and SYDVKM. The length of the CDR3 is 15 residues. The CDR3 protein is CASTPSGGRRGPQHF. As DNA, the CDR3 is TGTGCCAGCACGCCCTCAGGGGGCCGGCGAGGGCCCCAGCATTTT.

The chain couples TRBV19 to TRBJ2-3; possible D gene TRBD2, 5 bases. The germline V and J ends were trimmed by 8 bases and 3 bases, with 12 bases remaining between them. Germline V lookup: CDR1 LNHDA, CDR2 SQIVND (reference sequence). The CDR3 covers 13 residues. CDR3 region: CASGIASTDTQYF. In DNA form, the CDR3 reads TGTGCCAGTGGGATAGCGAGTACAGATACGCAGTATTTT.

The chain has TRBV14 and TRBJ2-7, with 8 bases identical to TRBD1. The trim removed 4 bases at V and 3 bases at J, leaving 8 bases unmatched. The germline gives CDR1 SGHDN, CDR2 FVKESK. The length of the CDR3 is 15 residues. The CDR3 loop is CASSPGTGVFYEQYF. CDR3 DNA sequence: TGTGCCAGCAGCCCCGGGACAGGAGTTTTCTACGAGCAGTACTTC.

The chain links TRBV9 to TRBJ1-6; D is possibly TRBD1 (6 bases). Germline V gene lookup returns CDR1 SGDLS and CDR2 YYNGEE. With 4 bases removed from V and 10 bases from J, the gap between germline ends came to 21 bases. The CDR3 is 16 amino acids. CDR3 in DNA: TGTGCCAGCAGCCCCACTAACAGGGAGGGGCGATCACCCCTCCACTTT. As protein: CASSPTNREGRSPLHF. Looking up the rest from reference TRBV9 and TRBJ1-6 gives the full variable domain: DSGVTQTPKHLITATGQRVTLRCSPRSGDLSVYWYQQSLDQGLQFLIQYYNGEERAKGNILERFSAQQFPDLHSELNLSSLELGDSALYFCASSPTNREGRSPLHFGNGTRLTVT.

V is TRBV28 and J is TRBJ2-5; 7 bases fit TRBD2. CDR3 length equals 14 residues. CDR1 MDHEN and CDR2 SYDVKM come from the germline V gene. Trimming removed 3 bases from V and 4 bases from J; junction bases left unmatched: 5. The CDR3 reads CASSFVTGGETQYF. The CDR3 coding sequence is TGTGCCAGCAGTTTCGTCACGGGGGGAGAGACCCAGTACTTC. The full variable domain, completed using reference TRBV28 and TRBJ2-5, is DVKVTQSSRYLVKRTGEKVFLECVQDMDHENMFWYRQDPGLGLRLIYFSYDVKMKEKGDIPEGYSVSREKKERFSLILESASTNQTSMYLCASSFVTGGETQYFGPGTRLLVL.

The chain has TRBV30 and TRBJ2-6; TRBD1 might be the D (6 bases). Germline V gene lookup returns CDR1 GTSNPN and CDR2 SVGIG (reference sequence). V dropped 4 bases and J dropped 0 bases, with 13 bases sitting between them. The CDR3 contains 16 residues. The CDR3 bases are TGTGCCTGGATTTGGGACACTGGCTCTGGGGCCAACGTCCTGACTTTC. It codes for CAWIWDTGSGANVLTF. Drawing the rest from reference TRBV30 and TRBJ2-6, the complete variable domain is SQTIHQWPATLVQPVGSPLSLECTVEGTSNPNLYWYRQAAGRGLQLLFYSVGIGQISSEVPQNLSASRPQDRQFILSSKKLLLSDSGFYLCAWIWDTGSGANVLTFGAGSRLTVL.

The rearrangement joins TRBV30 to TRBJ2-5; D perhaps matches TRBD1 (6 bases). This CDR3 spans 13 amino acids. The germline CDR1 and CDR2 sequences are GTSNPN and SVGIG (reference sequence). Trimming shortened V by 7 bases and J by 2 bases, and 14 bases separated the two germline ends. The CDR3 spells CALAGQLQETQYF. The DNA for the CDR3 is TGTGCCTTGGCCGGACAGCTACAAGAGACCCAGTACTTC.

The chain couples TRBV7-9 to TRBJ2-2; possible D gene TRBD1, 6 bases. The CDR3 is 15 residues long. Germline assignment: CDR1 SEHNR and CDR2 FQNEAQ (reference sequence). Trimming took off 4 bases at V and 5 bases at J, with 14 bases between the two ends. CDR3 in amino acids: CASSSPDRRTGELFF. CDR3 DNA: TGTGCCAGCAGCTCTCCGGACAGACGGACCGGGGAGCTGTTTTTT.

This clone showed up just a few times. The CDR3 spells CASSVERGGSYNEQFF. The CDR3 DNA is TGTGCCAGCAGCGTAGAGCGGGGGGGCTCCTACAATGAGCAGTTCTTC. The V gene is TRBV9, the J gene TRBJ2-1; 10 bases are a match to TRBD2. V was pared by 0 bases and J by 0 bases, with 0 bases of the junction left unmatched. Germline lookup yields CDR1 SGDLS and CDR2 YYNGEE. CDR3 size: 16 residues.

The rearrangement links TRBV3-1 (or the pseudogene TRBV3-2) to TRBJ1-1; D remains ambiguous. This CDR3 spans 14 amino acids. Germline V gene lookup returns CDR1 LGHDT and CDR2 YNNKEL (reference sequence). V was clipped by 7 bases and J by 6 bases, with 18 bases between them. The CDR3, as DNA: TGTGCCAGCACCGCCCGGGGTCAAGGCGCTGAAGCTTTCTTT. It encodes CASTARGQGAEAFF.

The chain employs TRBV19 and TRBJ2-3; TRBD2 matches at 7 bases. This CDR3 is built from 14 residues. Germline CDR1 and CDR2: LNHDA and SQIVND (reference sequence). V was clipped by 6 bases and J by 3 bases; unmatched bases: 6. For the CDR3, the DNA is TGTGCCAGTAGGAGGGCGGGAGTGACAGATACGCAGTATTTT. As protein: CASRRAGVTDTQYF.

J is TRBJ2-7 and V is TRBV5-1; D gene unclear. V shed 0 bases and J shed 4 bases, with 5 bases lying between them. Germline-derived CDR1 and CDR2 are SGHRS and YFSETQ. The CDR3 sequence is 12 residues long. The CDR3 nucleotides are TGCGCCAGCAGCTTGGGGCGGTACGAGCAGTACTTC. This sequence encodes CASSLGRYEQYF.

The chain carries TRBV4-2 and TRBJ2-1, with 11 bases that match TRBD2. Trimming at V came to 2 bases and at J to 2 bases, leaving 11 bases not matched to a gene. The V gene's germline CDR1 is LGHNA and CDR2 YNFKEQ. This CDR3 contains 19 residues. CDR3 amino acids: CASSQIELAGVVAYNEQFF. CDR3 sequence (DNA): TGTGCCAGCAGCCAAATTGAACTAGCGGGAGTGGTTGCCTACAATGAGCAGTTCTTC.

The chain has TRBV11-3 and TRBJ1-1; no definite D call. Per the germline V gene, CDR1 is SGHNT and CDR2 is YENEEA. CDR3 size: 13 residues. The V gene lost 2 bases and the J gene lost 3 bases, with 7 bases spanning the gap. CDR3 nucleotides: TGTGCCAGCAGCTTAAGAGACTACACTGAAGCTTTCTTT. Its protein is CASSLRDYTEAFF.

The chain uses TRBV2 and TRBJ1-1, with 8 bases lining up with TRBD1. Germline CDR1 is SNHLY and CDR2 is FYNNEI. The CDR3 totals 13 residues. V lost 4 bases, J lost 4 bases, and 2 bases stayed unmatched. As DNA, the CDR3 is TGTGCCAGCAGTGGGACAGGGATCACTGAAGCTTTCTTT. Translated: CASSGTGITEAFF.

This rearrangement joins TRBV19 to TRBJ2-5; tentative D call: TRBD2 (6 bases). Trimming took 6 bases from V and 1 from J, leaving 12 bases between them. This CDR3 is 14 amino acids long. Germline CDR1 reads LNHDA; CDR2 reads SQIVND (reference sequence). This chain's CDR3 is CASRGGTRQETQYF. Here the CDR3 DNA reads TGTGCCAGTAGGGGGGGAACACGCCAAGAGACCCAGTACTTC.